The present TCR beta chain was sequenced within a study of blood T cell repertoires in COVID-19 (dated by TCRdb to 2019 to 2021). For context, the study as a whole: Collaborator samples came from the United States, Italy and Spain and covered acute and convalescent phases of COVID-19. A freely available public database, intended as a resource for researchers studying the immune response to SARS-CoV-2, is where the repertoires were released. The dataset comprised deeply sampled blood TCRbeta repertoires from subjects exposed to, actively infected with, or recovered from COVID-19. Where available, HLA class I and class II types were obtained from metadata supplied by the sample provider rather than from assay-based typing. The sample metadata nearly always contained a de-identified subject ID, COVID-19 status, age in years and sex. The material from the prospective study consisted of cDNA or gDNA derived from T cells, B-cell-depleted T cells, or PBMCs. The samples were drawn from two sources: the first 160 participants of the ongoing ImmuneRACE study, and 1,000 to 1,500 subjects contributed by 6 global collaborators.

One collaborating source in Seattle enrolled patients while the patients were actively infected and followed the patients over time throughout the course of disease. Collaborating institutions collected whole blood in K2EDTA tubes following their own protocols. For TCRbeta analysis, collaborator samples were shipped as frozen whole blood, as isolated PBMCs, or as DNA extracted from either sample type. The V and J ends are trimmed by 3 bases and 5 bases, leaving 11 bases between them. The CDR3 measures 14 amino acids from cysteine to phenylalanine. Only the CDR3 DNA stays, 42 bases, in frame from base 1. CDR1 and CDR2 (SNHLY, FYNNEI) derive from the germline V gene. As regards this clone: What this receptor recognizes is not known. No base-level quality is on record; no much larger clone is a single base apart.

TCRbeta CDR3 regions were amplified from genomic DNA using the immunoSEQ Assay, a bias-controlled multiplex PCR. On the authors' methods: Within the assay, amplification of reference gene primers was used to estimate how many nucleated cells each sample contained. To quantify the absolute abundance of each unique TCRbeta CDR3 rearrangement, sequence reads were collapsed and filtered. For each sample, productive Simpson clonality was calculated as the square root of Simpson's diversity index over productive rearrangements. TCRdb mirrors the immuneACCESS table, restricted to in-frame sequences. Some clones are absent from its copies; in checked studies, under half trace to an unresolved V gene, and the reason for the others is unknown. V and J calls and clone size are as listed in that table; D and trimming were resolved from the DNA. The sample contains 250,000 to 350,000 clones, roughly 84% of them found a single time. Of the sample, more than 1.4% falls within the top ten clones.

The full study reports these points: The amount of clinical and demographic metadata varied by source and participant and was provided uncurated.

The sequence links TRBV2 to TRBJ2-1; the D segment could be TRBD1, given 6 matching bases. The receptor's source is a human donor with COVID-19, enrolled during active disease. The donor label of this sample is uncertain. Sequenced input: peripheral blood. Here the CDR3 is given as CASSDRTVDNEQFF. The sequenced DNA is TGTGCCAGCAGTGACCGGACAGTCGACAATGAGCAGTTCTTC. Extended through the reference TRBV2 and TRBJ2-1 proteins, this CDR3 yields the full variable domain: EPEVTQTPSHQVTQMGQEVILRCVPISNHLYFYWYRQILGQKVEFLVSFYNNEISEKSEIFDDQFSVERPDGSNFTLKIRSTKLEDSAMYFCASSDRTVDNEQFFGPGTRLTVL.